What follows is one T cell receptor beta chain and its context. Its antigen is currently unknown. The sample comes from a study of OX40 agonist ivuxolimab in advanced cancers. Study summary: All patients had ivuxolimab intravenously every 2 weeks at 0.01 to 10 mg/kg.

General study findings and limits: The expanded peripheral T cells' antigen specificity was not determined. Those patients achieving a partial response at 0.1-3.0 mg/kg showed among the lowest clonal expansion. Among T cells, CD8+ cells averaged more expanded clones than CD4+ cells.

Germline loops: CDR1 SGHAT, CDR2 FQNNGV. V lost 0 bases to trimming and J lost 8 bases, with 11 bases between them. The CDR3 spans 14 residues. The method was immunoSEQ multiplex PCR; TCRdb's version includes in-frame clones alone and lacks a portion of them. The sample holds tens of thousands of clones; about 87% are singletons and the top ten take 6.5% to 8.5%. The source material was CD4+ or CD8+ T cells sorted from blood, sampled in a trial of the OX40 agonist ivuxolimab. The TCR sequence derives from an adult with an advanced solid tumor such as melanoma, head and neck, liver or kidney cancer. The chain uses TRBV11-2 and TRBJ2-1; D not certain. CDR3 region: CASSLDRVVDEQFF. DNA of the CDR3: TGTGCCAGCAGCTTAGATCGGGTGGTGGATGAGCAGTTCTTC.